Following are 21 T cell receptor beta chains from one sample sequenced in a study of T cell changes during pregnancy in multiple sclerosis. The assay was immunoSEQ multiplex PCR, and TCRdb's table has in-frame clones only and misses some. The sample has around 80,000 clones; around 90% are singletons. The sample was peripheral blood, taken before pregnancy. These receptors came from a female donor with multiple sclerosis, enrolled in a pregnancy study.

The chain uses TRBV6-5 and TRBJ2-1; 9 bases align to TRBD1. The V and J ends lost 6 bases and 10 bases, in that order; junction bases with no gene match: 7. The CDR3 has 13 amino acids. The V gene's germline CDR1 is MNHEY and CDR2 SVGAGI. The CDR3 region has the DNA TGTGCCAGCAGAACGGACAGGGGTGGAGAGCAGTTCTTC. Its translation is CASRTDRGGEQFF.

The chain employs TRBV28 and TRBJ1-2; D is unclear. The ends were cut back, 11 bases at V and 0 bases at J, with 19 bases in the middle. The CDR3 contains 15 residues. Germline V gene sequence: CDR1 MDHEN, CDR2 SYDVKM. CDR3 nucleotide sequence: TGTGCCGGCGCCCCCAAGCTGACTCCTAACTATGGCTACACCTTC. Residues: CAGAPKLTPNYGYTF.

This chain joins TRBV6-5 and TRBJ2-5; 10 nucleotides agree with TRBD2. The CDR3 length is 15 residues. CDR1 and CDR2 from the germline V gene are MNHEY and SVGAGI. V trimming: 0 bases; J trimming: 7 bases; junction bases outside the gene matches: 5. The CDR3 is CASSYSSGRAGTQYF. The DNA for the CDR3 is TGTGCCAGCAGTTACTCGAGCGGGAGGGCCGGGACCCAGTACTTC.

The rearrangement uses TRBV6-1 and TRBJ1-3; 7 bases fit TRBD1. In germline, CDR1 is MNHNS, CDR2 SASEGT. This CDR3 comprises 16 residues. Unmatched junction bases numbered 3, after V lost 0 bases and J lost 1 base. The CDR3 nucleotides read TGTGCCAGCAGTGAAGCCACCAGGGGGTCTGGAAACACCATATATTTT. Translating it yields CASSEATRGSGNTIYF.

The chain couples TRBV6-1 to TRBJ2-5; 9 positions agree with TRBD1. The CDR3 has 15 amino acids. CDR1 is MNHNS and CDR2 is SASEGT in the germline V gene. V lost 1 base and J lost 4; bases outside the gene matches: 4. In DNA form, the CDR3 reads TGTGCCAGCAGTGAAGACAGGGGGCCAGCAGAGACCCAGTACTTC. This sequence encodes CASSEDRGPAETQYF.

This clone has only one observation. The chain is built from TRBV6-5 and TRBJ1-1; D is ambiguous. V shed 5 bases and J shed 1 base, with 11 bases lying between them. This CDR3 comprises 14 residues. Germline V gene lookup returns CDR1 MNHEY and CDR2 SVGAGI. CDR3 loop: CASSPGSGNTEAFF. The CDR3 DNA reads TGTGCCAGCAGTCCTGGCAGCGGGAACACTGAAGCTTTCTTT.

This chain connects TRBV4-2 to TRBJ2-3, with TRBD2 matching over 10 bases. CDR3 size: 16 residues. V was pared by 3 bases and J by 6 bases, with 9 bases of the junction left unmatched. CDR1 is LGHNA and CDR2 is YNFKEQ in the germline V gene. The CDR3 region is CASSHALAGYPDTQYF. CDR3 DNA: TGTGCCAGCAGCCATGCACTAGCGGGATATCCCGATACGCAGTATTTT.

This clone came up once. The V call is TRBV28, the J call TRBJ2-7; 7 bases fit TRBD1. This CDR3 comprises 15 residues. Trimming at V came to 7 bases and at J to 1 base, leaving 10 bases not matched to a gene. Germline CDR1 is MDHEN and CDR2 is SYDVKM. The CDR3 coding sequence is TGTGCCAGCACCCCAGGGGACAGATTTTCCTACGAGCAGTACTTC. Its protein product is CASTPGDRFSYEQYF.

This rearrangement joins TRBV10-3 to TRBJ2-1, with TRBD2 identical over 9 bases. V lost 6 bases to trimming and J lost 5 bases; unmatched junction nucleotides: 17. The CDR3 extends over 18 amino acids. The germline CDR1 and CDR2 sequences are ENHRY and SYGVKD. DNA for the CDR3: TGTGCCATCAGGGGTAGCGGGAGCTTGGGGGGGGCACACAATGAGCAGTTCTTC. It yields the protein CAIRGSGSLGGAHNEQFF.

The rearrangement uses TRBV18 and TRBJ2-3; D is perhaps TRBD2 (6 bases). The germline V and J ends were trimmed by 3 bases and 4 bases, with 8 bases remaining between them. Germline CDR1 KGHSH, CDR2 LQKENI. The CDR3 has 13 amino acids. The CDR3 DNA reads as TGTGCCAGCTCACCGGGGGGAGCAGATACGCAGTATTTT. It encodes CASSPGGADTQYF. The whole variable domain, remainder taken from reference TRBV18 and TRBJ2-3, is NAGVMQNPRHLVRRRGQEARLRCSPMKGHSHVYWYRQLPEEGLKFMVYLQKENIIDESGMPKERFSAEFPKEGPSILRIQQVVRGDSAAYFCASSPGGADTQYFGPGTRLTVL.

This chain links TRBV11-2 with TRBJ2-7; 11 bases align to TRBD2. V lost 5 bases to trimming and J lost 3 bases; unmatched junction nucleotides: 6. Germline V CDR1 and CDR2: SGHAT, FQNNGV. This CDR3 comprises 15 residues. The CDR3 loop is CASSQTSGGFYEQYF. The CDR3 nucleotides read TGTGCCAGCAGCCAAACTAGCGGGGGATTCTACGAGCAGTACTTC.

This chain joins TRBV5-6 and TRBJ2-4; 11 nucleotides match TRBD1. The CDR3 covers 15 residues. In germline, CDR1 is SGHDT, CDR2 YYEEEE. V was clipped by 2 bases and J by 8 bases; unmatched bases: 6. This CDR3 is CASSLPGQGGHIQYF. The CDR3 DNA sequence: TGTGCCAGCAGCTTACCGGGACAGGGGGGACACATTCAGTACTTC.

The chain employs TRBV11-2 and TRBJ2-7, with D possibly being TRBD2 (6 bases). Trimming removed 0 bases at V and 6 bases at J, with 18 bases between. The germline V gene has CDR1 SGHAT and CDR2 FQNNGV. The CDR3 extends over 16 amino acids. DNA for the CDR3: TGTGCCAGCAGCTTAGATCTAGAACTAGCCGTGACCGAGCAGTACTTC. Translated: CASSLDLELAVTEQYF. Using reference TRBV11-2 and TRBJ2-7 for the parts outside the CDR3, the full variable domain is EAGVAQSPRYKIIEKRQSVAFWCNPISGHATLYWYQQILGQGPKLLIQFQNNGVVDDSQLPKDRFSAERLKGVDSTLKIQPAKLEDSAVYLCASSLDLELAVTEQYFGPGTRLTVT.

The rearrangement joins TRBV4-2 to TRBJ2-2; no clear D. The CDR3 spans 17 residues. CDR1 is LGHNA, CDR2 YNFKEQ, per germline. With 0 bases removed from V and 0 bases from J, the gap between germline ends came to 11 bases. The CDR3 DNA follows: TGTGCCAGCAGCCAAGAAGTGGCGGCAGCGAACACCGGGGAGCTGTTTTTT. It is translated as CASSQEVAAANTGELFF.

V is TRBV6-4 and J is TRBJ1-1; D ambiguous. CDR1 is MRHNA, CDR2 SNTAGT, per germline. The CDR3 consists of 13 residues. The V gene lost 4 bases and the J gene lost 1 base, with 7 bases spanning the gap. The CDR3 DNA reads TGTGCCAGCAGTGCCGGGAAGAACACTGAAGCTTTCTTT. Amino acids: CASSAGKNTEAFF.

This chain uses TRBV19 with TRBJ2-3; tentative D call: TRBD2 (6 bases). CDR3 length equals 13 residues. The germline V and J ends were trimmed by 0 bases and 9 bases, with 10 bases remaining between them. Germline-derived CDR1 and CDR2 are LNHDA and SQIVND (reference sequence). CDR3 DNA: TGTGCCAGTAGTATAGATGGGGGGTCCACGCAGTATTTT. It encodes CASSIDGGSTQYF.

The chain links TRBV15 to TRBJ2-7; 7 bases align to TRBD2. The CDR3 is 15 amino acids. Trimming at V came to 0 bases and at J to 5 bases, leaving 7 bases not matched to a gene. Germline V lookup: CDR1 LNHNV, CDR2 YYDKDF (reference sequence). The CDR3 coding sequence is TGTGCCACCAGCAGAGATTTAGGGACTACGGACGAGCAGTACTTC. Translation: CATSRDLGTTDEQYF.

The J gene is TRBJ1-4, the V gene TRBV5-5; D unresolved. In germline, CDR1 is SGHKS, CDR2 YYEKEE (reference sequence). This CDR3 contains 14 residues. Trimming removed 4 bases from V and 0 bases from J, with 7 bases in between. The DNA for the CDR3 is TGTGCCAGCAGCACGGTTGCAACTAATGAAAAACTGTTTTTT. Translating gives CASSTVATNEKLFF. The full variable domain, its missing parts supplied by reference TRBV5-5 and TRBJ1-4, is DAGVTQSPTHLIKTRGQQVTLRCSPISGHKSVSWYQQVLGQGPQFIFQYYEKEERGRGNFPDRFSARQFPNYSSELNVNALLLGDSALYLCASSTVATNEKLFFGSGTQLSVL.

This clone was picked up a small number of times. The V gene is TRBV27, the J gene TRBJ2-7; the D gene is possibly TRBD1 (6 bases). V shed 5 bases and J shed 5 bases, with 10 bases lying between them. Germline lookup yields CDR1 MNHEY and CDR2 SMNVEV (reference sequence). This CDR3 contains 12 residues. The CDR3 DNA sequence: TGTGCCAGCAGTCGTGCAGGGGACGAGCAGTACTTC. Protein: CASSRAGDEQYF.

The chain couples TRBV28 to TRBJ1-5; D ambiguous. Germline loops: CDR1 MDHEN, CDR2 SYDVKM. CDR3 length: 12 residues. The V gene lost 3 bases and the J gene lost 5 bases, with 5 bases spanning the gap. CDR3 bases: TGTGCCAGCAGTTTTGAGGATCAGCCCCAGCATTTT. The encoded protein is CASSFEDQPQHF.

This rearrangement joins TRBV5-1 to TRBJ1-2, with 7 bases that match TRBD1. The CDR3 is made up of 16 amino acids. The germline CDR1 and CDR2 sequences are SGHRS and YFSETQ. With V trimmed by 4 bases and J by 2 bases, 11 bases remained unmatched. This CDR3 reads CASSVTDRRRNYGYTF. The CDR3 nucleotides read TGCGCCAGCAGCGTGACGGACAGGCGAAGAAACTATGGCTACACCTTC.